The source of this T cell receptor (beta chain) is a study of brain T cells in children with intractable seizures. Findings and limits, study-wide: Pre-surgery blood may have been undersampled, hiding some clones.

This clone was recorded only once. Its specificity is not known. Measured with immunoSEQ multiplex PCR; TCRdb has only the in-frame clones, and not every one. The sample contains about 320,000 clones, about 93% of which appear only once. This CDR3 has 16 residues. Trimming pared 4 bases from V and 0 bases from J, leaving 15 bases between. The germline V gene has CDR1 SGHDT and CDR2 YYEEEE. Time point: blood from clinic visit 5 months post-surgery; TSC patient then seizure free. Sequencing was limited to surgery cases with top T cell transcript signatures in brain tissue. Source: peripheral blood, taken roughly 5 months after surgery. This TCR derives from a boy younger than two with tuberous sclerosis and intractable seizures. V gene TRBV5-6 combines with J gene TRBJ2-3; possible D gene TRBD1, 6 bases. CDR3 DNA sequence: TGTGCCAGCAGCACCTCCGGGACACGCAGCACAGATACGCAGTATTTT. Encoded protein: CASSTSGTRSTDTQYF.